This is a list of T cell receptor beta chains from one sample in a study of T cell responses to AZD1222 COVID-19 vaccine. Some clones are missing from TCRdb's copy, which holds only in-frame ones; the method was immunoSEQ multiplex PCR. The sample has more than 95,000 clones; approximately 88% are singletons. Specimen: peripheral blood, collected on day 0 of AZD1222 vaccination. All receptors derive from an adult in good health. CDR3s leave out the opening cysteine and the closing phenylalanine or tryptophan.

cdr3_aa: ASSQDRQVYYGYT
v_call: TRBV4-3
j_call: TRBJ1-2

cdr3_aa: ATSSGYTEAF
v_call: TRBV15
j_call: TRBJ1-1

cdr3_aa: ASSQVGRPLI
v_call: TRBV4-2
j_call: TRBJ1-1

cdr3_aa: ASSTTTGGYTEAF
v_call: TRBV6-5
j_call: TRBJ1-1

cdr3_aa: ASSLFGGATNEKLF
v_call: TRBV7-2
j_call: TRBJ1-4

cdr3_aa: ASSCERAEIYGYT
v_call: TRBV28
j_call: TRBJ1-2

cdr3_aa: ASSLGTGANGYT
v_call: TRBV7-9
j_call: TRBJ1-2

cdr3_aa: ASSQSGQGSYTEAF
v_call: TRBV3-1/TRBV3-2
j_call: TRBJ1-1

cdr3_aa: ASSYVGTRNEKLF
v_call: TRBV6-2/TRBV6-3
j_call: TRBJ1-4

cdr3_aa: ASSGTQTRSYNEQF
v_call: TRBV9
j_call: TRBJ2-1

cdr3_aa: ASSPAPGSNYGYT
v_call: TRBV19
j_call: TRBJ1-2

cdr3_aa: ACSQTGVAGGSNQPQH
v_call: TRBV28
j_call: TRBJ1-5

cdr3_aa: ASSLGEASALFDEQF
v_call: TRBV11-3
j_call: TRBJ2-1

cdr3_aa: ASSEITGQVEEKLF
v_call: TRBV21-1
j_call: TRBJ1-4

cdr3_aa: ASSLAPGTNTEAF
v_call: TRBV5-1
j_call: TRBJ1-1

cdr3_aa: ASSEWDKGNQPQH
v_call: TRBV2
j_call: TRBJ1-5

cdr3_aa: ASSSSAGGGAHEQF
v_call: TRBV5-1
j_call: TRBJ2-1

cdr3_aa: ASSVAGASDTQY
v_call: TRBV11-3
j_call: TRBJ2-3

cdr3_aa: AVTVGAEAF
v_call: TRBV2
j_call: TRBJ1-1

cdr3_aa: SARHPSGNTIY
v_call: TRBV29-1
j_call: TRBJ1-3

cdr3_aa: ASSSQQGRSTEAF
v_call: TRBV18
j_call: TRBJ1-1

cdr3_aa: ASSYLGLQETQY
v_call: TRBV6-2/TRBV6-3
j_call: TRBJ2-5

cdr3_aa: ASSPRRDRGLYGYT
v_call: TRBV18
j_call: TRBJ1-2

cdr3_aa: ASSLQGGNTIY
v_call: TRBV27
j_call: TRBJ1-3

cdr3_aa: ASSRPDGREVYTQY
v_call: TRBV28
j_call: TRBJ2-3

cdr3_aa: ASSRSSIRTQHGYT
v_call: TRBV7-2
j_call: TRBJ1-2

cdr3_aa: ASIRGRELF
v_call: TRBV3-1/TRBV3-2
j_call: TRBJ2-2

cdr3_aa: ASSEVSWGASSYEQY
v_call: TRBV6-1
j_call: TRBJ2-7

cdr3_aa: AIAGGYSYEQY
v_call: TRBV10-3
j_call: TRBJ2-7

cdr3_aa: ASSLGGLYGYT
v_call: TRBV27
j_call: TRBJ1-2

cdr3_aa: AVLGGRFQETQY
v_call: TRBV7-9
j_call: TRBJ2-5

cdr3_aa: ASSLEGGGQPQH
v_call: TRBV7-9
j_call: TRBJ1-5

cdr3_aa: ATSRDRDRNYGYT
v_call: TRBV15
j_call: TRBJ1-2

cdr3_aa: ASSLLPAPLAGGDTQY
v_call: TRBV5-1
j_call: TRBJ2-3

cdr3_aa: ASSIGPARLEQF
v_call: TRBV19
j_call: TRBJ2-1

cdr3_aa: AISNLSPEQF
v_call: TRBV10-3
j_call: TRBJ2-1

cdr3_aa: ASSLGLGTGLSYNEQF
v_call: TRBV7-2
j_call: TRBJ2-1

cdr3_aa: SGRHPTGNGYT
v_call: TRBV29-1
j_call: TRBJ1-2

cdr3_aa: ASSLGRDRGRLTGELF
v_call: TRBV13
j_call: TRBJ2-2

cdr3_aa: ASSYSRQLYNSPLH
v_call: TRBV6-5
j_call: TRBJ1-6

cdr3_aa: ASSLVSENYGYT
v_call: TRBV5-5
j_call: TRBJ1-2

cdr3_aa: ASSLKMGLAGGEQF
v_call: TRBV27
j_call: TRBJ2-1

cdr3_aa: ASKPPGQGSNQPQH
v_call: TRBV6-6
j_call: TRBJ1-5

cdr3_aa: ASSYAGHQPQH
v_call: TRBV6-2/TRBV6-3
j_call: TRBJ1-5

cdr3_aa: SVHGSTEAF
v_call: TRBV29-1
j_call: TRBJ1-1

cdr3_aa: ASSLGTSGSTGELF
v_call: TRBV7-2
j_call: TRBJ2-2

cdr3_aa: ASSPPPGRPIYEQY
v_call: TRBV14
j_call: TRBJ2-7

cdr3_aa: ASSSGGGGSPLH
v_call: TRBV28
j_call: TRBJ1-6

cdr3_aa: ASSMRQGTEAF
v_call: TRBV6-2/TRBV6-3
j_call: TRBJ1-1

cdr3_aa: ASSFVSTNEKLF
v_call: TRBV5-1
j_call: TRBJ1-4

cdr3_aa: ASNTQDGLGYT
v_call: TRBV5-1
j_call: TRBJ1-2

cdr3_aa: ASLFGGGKGAF
v_call: TRBV7-9
j_call: TRBJ1-1

cdr3_aa: ASSQARETQY
v_call: TRBV3-1/TRBV3-2
j_call: TRBJ2-5

cdr3_aa: ASRDDGHEKLF
v_call: TRBV6-5
j_call: TRBJ1-4